These 28 T cell receptor beta chains were sequenced from one sample in a study of ipilimumab plus nivolumab after autologous stem cell transplantation. Profiling relied on immunoSEQ multiplex PCR, and the TCRdb table lists in-frame clones only, not all of them. The sample includes fewer than 25,000 clones, around 85% of them seen just once. The sequencing here drew on PBMCs, taken in a trial of ipilimumab plus nivolumab as post-transplant consolidation. The receptors were sampled from a male donor with diffuse large B-cell lymphoma.

V gene TRBV5-8 combines with J gene TRBJ2-5; no clear D gene. CDR3 length equals 15 residues. Germline loops: CDR1 SGHTS, CDR2 YDEGEE. V shed 0 bases and J shed 5 bases, with 14 bases lying between them. The CDR3 DNA sequence: TGTGCCAGCAGCTTGGATGGATACCGGGCGGAGACCCAGTACTTC. Translation: CASSLDGYRAETQYF. Full variable domain (rest looked up from reference TRBV5-8 and TRBJ2-5): EAGVTQSPTHLIKTRGQQATLRCSPISGHTSVYWYQQALGLGLQFLLWYDEGEERNRGNFPPRFSGRQFPNYSSELNVNALELEDSALYLCASSLDGYRAETQYFGPGTRLLVL.

The chain carries TRBV7-9 and TRBJ2-5; D possibly uses TRBD1 or TRBD2 (6 bases each). The V end was cut by 6 bases, the J end by 6 bases, with 14 bases between. The CDR3 has 13 amino acids. Per the germline V gene, CDR1 is SEHNR and CDR2 is FQNEAQ (reference sequence). The CDR3 here is CASSPGDKKTQYF. The CDR3 DNA reads as TGTGCCAGCAGTCCGGGGGACAAAAAGACCCAGTACTTC.

Details on this clone: The sample has other DNA sequences that encode this CDR3 too. The chain links TRBV5-1 to TRBJ1-6; possible D gene TRBD1, 6 bases. Germline-derived CDR1 and CDR2 are SGHRS and YFSETQ. There are 14 residues in the CDR3. Trimming left V 4 bases short and J 8 bases short, with 13 bases between. DNA of the CDR3: TGCGCCAGCAGCCCAGGAGGGGGGGATTCACCCCTCCACTTT. Translation gives CASSPGGGDSPLHF.

V usage is TRBV7-2 and J usage is TRBJ1-2; D may be TRBD1 (6 bases). The V gene's germline CDR1 is SGHTA and CDR2 FQGNSA. The CDR3 spans 13 residues. The germline V and J ends were trimmed by 1 base and 3 bases, with 6 bases remaining between them. The CDR3 nucleotides are TGTGCCAGCAGCTTAGACAGGGACTATGGCTACACCTTC. Its protein is CASSLDRDYGYTF.

This chain joins TRBV4-3 and TRBJ2-3, with 8 bases matching TRBD2. This CDR3 comprises 15 residues. The germline V gene has CDR1 LGHNA and CDR2 YSLEER. The V segment lost 4 bases and the J segment 0 bases; nucleotides outside the gene matches: 3. The CDR3 region has the DNA TGCGCCAGCAGCCCCCGGGGGGGTAGCACAGATACGCAGTATTTT. This codes for CASSPRGGSTDTQYF.

Written as DNA, the CDR3 is TGTGCCAGCAGCGCGGGACATTACGACACTGAAGCTTTCTTT. Amino acid sequence: CASSAGHYDTEAFF. The chain couples TRBV7-9 to TRBJ1-1; weak D call: TRBD1 (6 bases). The CDR3 is made up of 14 amino acids. V was pared by 5 bases and J by 3 bases, with 13 bases between. CDR1 SEHNR and CDR2 FQNEAQ come from the germline V gene (reference sequence).

The chain is built from TRBV9 and TRBJ1-1; no firm D call. This CDR3 spans 15 amino acids. With 0 bases removed from V and 6 bases from J, the gap between germline ends came to 15 bases. The germline V gene encodes CDR1 SGDLS and CDR2 YYNGEE. This CDR3 is CASSVEGGPEPEAFF. CDR3 DNA: TGTGCCAGCAGCGTAGAGGGCGGCCCAGAACCTGAAGCTTTCTTT.

The gene calls are TRBV19 and TRBJ2-3; D is perhaps TRBD1 (5 bases). CDR3 size: 13 residues. Per the germline V gene, CDR1 is LNHDA and CDR2 is SQIVND (reference sequence). Between the trimmed V and J ends, which lost 9 bases and 1 base, there was a span of 11 bases. CDR3 region: CASRVKGTDTQYF. CDR3 sequence (DNA): TGTGCCAGCAGGGTGAAGGGCACAGATACGCAGTATTTT.

This clone was detected once. The chain uses TRBV6-5 and TRBJ2-3; D uncertain. The CDR3 totals 15 residues. The V gene's germline CDR1 is MNHEY and CDR2 SVGAGI. The V end was cut by 0 bases, the J end by 3 bases, with 10 bases between. The CDR3 reads CASSYSNTRTDTQYF. In DNA, the CDR3 is TGTGCCAGCAGTTACTCGAATACGAGGACAGATACGCAGTATTTT.

The chain links TRBV5-4 to TRBJ2-3; TRBD2 aligns across 9 bases. With 4 bases clipped from V and 6 bases from J, the junction kept 9 bases outside the gene matches. CDR3 length equals 15 residues. CDR1 and CDR2 (germline): SGHNT, YYREEE (reference sequence). The CDR3 nucleotides are TGTGCCAGCAGCCGAGGGGGCGGGGGGGTCGATACGCAGTATTTT. Translation: CASSRGGGGVDTQYF.

This clone was recorded a few times. The chain carries TRBV7-9 and TRBJ2-2; D not certain. Germline CDR1 and CDR2: SEHNR and FQNEAQ (reference sequence). V dropped 1 base and J dropped 4 bases, with 10 bases sitting between them. The CDR3 is made up of 15 amino acids. CDR3: CASSLGSVLTGELFF. CDR3 bases: TGTGCCAGCAGCTTAGGTTCGGTACTCACCGGGGAGCTGTTTTTT.

This chain uses TRBV4-2 with TRBJ2-1; TRBD2 matches 8 bases. This CDR3 has 18 amino acids. From germline, CDR1 is LGHNA and CDR2 YNFKEQ. The junction had 9 bases not matched to a gene; V was cut back by 1 base and J by 1 base. The CDR3 protein is CASSQALAGGGSYNEQFF. DNA of the CDR3: TGTGCCAGCAGCCAAGCGCTCGCGGGGGGTGGGTCCTACAATGAGCAGTTCTTC.

The gene calls are TRBV6-6 and TRBJ1-2; D is uncertain. V lost 7 bases, J lost 0 bases, and 3 bases lay in between. The CDR3 is 11 amino acids. The germline gives CDR1 MNHNY, CDR2 SVGAGI (reference sequence). CDR3 DNA sequence: TGTGCCAGCAATTCTAACTATGGCTACACCTTC. This gives the protein CASNSNYGYTF.

The chain employs TRBV9 and TRBJ1-4; D is perhaps TRBD1 (6 bases). The V end was cut by 3 bases, the J end by 8 bases, with 17 bases between. This CDR3 spans 15 amino acids. CDR1 is SGDLS, CDR2 YYNGEE, per germline. The CDR3 nucleotides read TGTGCCAGCAGCGCCTGGGACACCGCCAACGAAAAACTGTTTTTT. Residues: CASSAWDTANEKLFF.

The chain combines TRBV7-8 with TRBJ2-1, with D uncertain. CDR3 length: 15 amino acids. Germline lookup yields CDR1 SGHVS and CDR2 FQNEAQ. V was shortened by 4 bases and J by 5 bases, with 15 bases between the two germline ends. The CDR3 coding sequence is TGTGCCAGCAGCTCCCGATGGGCTCAAGACAATGAGCAGTTCTTC. Residues: CASSSRWAQDNEQFF.

This sequence joins TRBV11-2 and TRBJ1-1; no definite D call. Germline CDR1 reads SGHAT; CDR2 reads FQNNGV. V dropped 5 bases and J dropped 4 bases, with 17 bases sitting between them. The length of the CDR3 is 15 residues. The DNA of the CDR3 is TGTGCCAGCAGCCCTCGGACCGGTCTGGGCACTGAAGCTTTCTTT. Its protein product is CASSPRTGLGTEAFF.

The rearrangement joins TRBV6-5 to TRBJ1-2; 9 bases are a match to TRBD1. Germline V gene data show CDR1 as MNHEY and CDR2 as SVGAGI. There are 12 residues in the CDR3. CDR3 in amino acids: CATGGAVEGYTF. CDR3 in DNA: TGTGCAACAGGGGGCGCGGTGGAAGGCTACACCTTC.

The chain employs TRBV5-1 and TRBJ1-1, with D possibly matching TRBD1 (5 bases). The V and J ends lost 4 bases and 1 base respectively, with 11 bases between them. CDR3 length: 14 residues. CDR1 and CDR2 from the germline V gene are SGHRS and YFSETQ. The CDR3 is CASSLVTGNTEAFF. The CDR3 DNA follows: TGCGCCAGCAGCCTAGTAACAGGGAACACTGAAGCTTTCTTT.

CDR3 sequence: CASSSPTGGSNNEQFF. The CDR3 DNA reads TGTGCCAGCAGCTCCCCGACAGGGGGATCCAACAATGAGCAGTTCTTC. The chain combines TRBV7-2 with TRBJ2-1; 9 nucleotides match TRBD1. The V gene end was trimmed by 4 bases and the J gene end by 5 bases; junction bases not matched to a gene: 9. Per germline, CDR1 SGHTA and CDR2 FQGNSA. There are 16 residues in the CDR3.

This clone has just a few counts. The rearrangement uses TRBV7-8 and TRBJ2-7; TRBD1 matches at 7 bases. The CDR3 length is 14 residues. Germline trimming cut 3 bases from V and 0 bases from J; bases unmatched to any gene: 2. CDR1 and CDR2 from the germline V gene are SGHVS and FQNEAQ. The CDR3 reads CASSFGTASYEQYF. The CDR3 region has the DNA TGTGCCAGCAGCTTCGGGACAGCCTCCTACGAGCAGTACTTC.

The V and J genes are TRBV5-1 and TRBJ2-6; D ambiguous. Germline V lookup: CDR1 SGHRS, CDR2 YFSETQ. The V gene lost 0 bases and the J gene lost 1 base, with 5 bases spanning the gap. The CDR3 contains 15 residues. The CDR3 region is CASSLGASGANVLTF. CDR3 nucleotide sequence: TGCGCCAGCAGCTTGGGGGCTTCTGGGGCCAACGTCCTGACTTTC.

This chain connects TRBV6-1 to TRBJ2-2, with TRBD2 identical over 10 bases. CDR3 length: 14 residues. V shed 11 bases and J 4 bases; nucleotides not matched to a gene: 7. Looked up from germline, CDR1 is MNHNS and CDR2 is SASEGT. The CDR3 DNA reads as TGTGCCGCGAGAGAGCGGGGGGGCACCGGGGAGCTGTTTTTT. Translated, it gives CAARERGGTGELFF.

The V gene is TRBV27, the J gene TRBJ2-3, with D hard to call. The CDR3 length is 13 residues. V was cut by 6 bases and J by 4 bases, with 11 bases left in between. Germline CDR1 and CDR2: MNHEY and SMNVEV (reference sequence). The CDR3 sequence is CASRPSGADTQYF. For the CDR3, the DNA is TGTGCCAGCAGGCCGTCCGGTGCAGATACGCAGTATTTT.

The CDR3: CASSRLHGTGELFF. The CDR3 DNA reads TGTGCCAGCAGCCGCCTACACGGCACCGGGGAGCTGTTTTTT. V gene TRBV7-8 combines with J gene TRBJ2-2; no clear D gene. The CDR3 has 14 amino acids. The V end lost 5 bases, the J end lost 4 bases, and 11 bases lay between the germline ends. Per the germline V gene, CDR1 is SGHVS and CDR2 is FQNEAQ.

V gene TRBV2 combines with J gene TRBJ2-1; weak D call: TRBD2 (5 bases). This CDR3 is built from 13 residues. Germline lookup yields CDR1 SNHLY and CDR2 FYNNEI. Trimming shortened V by 7 bases and J by 4 bases, and 11 bases separated the two germline ends. The CDR3 bases are TGTGCCAGCAAGGGTCGGACTTACAATGAGCAGTTCTTC. Its protein is CASKGRTYNEQFF.

The chain has TRBV6-1 and TRBJ2-7; 7 positions match TRBD1. The ends lost 8 bases at V and 2 bases at J; junction bases unmatched: 9. The CDR3 is 14 amino acids. Germline-derived CDR1 and CDR2 are MNHNS and SASEGT. The chain's CDR3 is CASGRDRGAYEQYF. In DNA form, the CDR3 reads TGTGCCAGCGGCCGGGACAGAGGAGCCTACGAGCAGTACTTC.

This sequence joins TRBV19 and TRBJ1-1; tentatively, D is TRBD1 (6 bases). Trimming left V 10 bases short and J 4 bases short, with 16 bases between. Germline V gene lookup returns CDR1 LNHDA and CDR2 SQIVND (reference sequence). The CDR3 has 13 amino acids. The CDR3: CATRGTGTTEAFF. The CDR3 DNA follows: TGTGCCACCAGGGGCACAGGGACCACTGAAGCTTTCTTT.

The CDR3 DNA sequence: TGTGCCTGGAGTGTAAGAAGCGGGGGGGCCAACGAGCAGTACTTC. Its protein product is CAWSVRSGGANEQYF. The chain is built from TRBV30 and TRBJ2-7, with 10 bases that match TRBD2. CDR1 GTSNPN and CDR2 SVGIG come from the germline V gene (reference sequence). The CDR3 length is 15 residues. V gave up 0 bases and J gave up 5 bases; unmatched junction bases: 7.